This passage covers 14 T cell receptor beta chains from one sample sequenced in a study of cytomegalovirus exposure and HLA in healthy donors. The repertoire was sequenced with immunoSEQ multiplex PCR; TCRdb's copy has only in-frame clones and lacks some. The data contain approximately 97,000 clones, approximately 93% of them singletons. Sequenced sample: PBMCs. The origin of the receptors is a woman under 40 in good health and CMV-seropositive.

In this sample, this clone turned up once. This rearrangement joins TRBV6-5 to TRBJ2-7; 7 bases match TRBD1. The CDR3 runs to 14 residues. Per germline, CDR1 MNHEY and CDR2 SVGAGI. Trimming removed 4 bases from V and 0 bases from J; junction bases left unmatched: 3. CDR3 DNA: TGTGCCAGCAGTTGGGACAGCGGCTCCTACGAGCAGTACTTC. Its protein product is CASSWDSGSYEQYF.

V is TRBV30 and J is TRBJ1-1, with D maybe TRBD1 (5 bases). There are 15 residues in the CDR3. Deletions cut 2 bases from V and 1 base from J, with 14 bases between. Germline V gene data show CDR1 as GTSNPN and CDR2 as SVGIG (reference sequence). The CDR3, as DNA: TGTGCCTGGAGTAACTCTCGGCAGGGGAACACTGAAGCTTTCTTT. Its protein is CAWSNSRQGNTEAFF.

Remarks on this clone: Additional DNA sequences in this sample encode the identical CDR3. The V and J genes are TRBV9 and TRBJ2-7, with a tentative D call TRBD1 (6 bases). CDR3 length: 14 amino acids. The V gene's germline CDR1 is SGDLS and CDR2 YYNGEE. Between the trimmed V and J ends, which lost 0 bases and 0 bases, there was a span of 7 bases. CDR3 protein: CASSVADSSYEQYF. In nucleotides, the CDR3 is TGTGCCAGCAGCGTAGCGGACAGCTCCTACGAGCAGTACTTC.

The CDR3 region is CASSGLAGAETQYF. CDR3 sequence (DNA): TGTGCCAGCAGCGGACTAGCGGGAGCGGAGACCCAGTACTTC. V usage is TRBV2 and J usage is TRBJ2-5; 13 bases match TRBD2. Germline-derived CDR1 and CDR2 are SNHLY and FYNNEI. The V gene end was trimmed by 6 bases and the J gene end by 5 bases; junction bases not matched to a gene: 3. This CDR3 has 14 amino acids. Full variable domain (missing parts from reference TRBV2 and TRBJ2-5): EPEVTQTPSHQVTQMGQEVILRCVPISNHLYFYWYRQILGQKVEFLVSFYNNEISEKSEIFDDQFSVERPDGSNFTLKIRSTKLEDSAMYFCASSGLAGAETQYFGPGTRLLVL.

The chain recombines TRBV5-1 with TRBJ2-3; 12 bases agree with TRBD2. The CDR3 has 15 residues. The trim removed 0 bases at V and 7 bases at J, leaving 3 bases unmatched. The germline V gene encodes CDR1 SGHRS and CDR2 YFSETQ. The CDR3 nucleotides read TGCGCCAGCAGCTTGGGACTAGCGGGAGTCAATACGCAGTATTTT. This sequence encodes CASSLGLAGVNTQYF.

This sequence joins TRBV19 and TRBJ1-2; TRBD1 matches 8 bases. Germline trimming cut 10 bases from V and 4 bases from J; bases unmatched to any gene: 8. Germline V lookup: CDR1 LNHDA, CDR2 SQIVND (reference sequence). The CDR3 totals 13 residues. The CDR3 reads CATRTGSGYGYTF. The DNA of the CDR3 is TGTGCCACCCGGACAGGGTCTGGCTATGGCTACACCTTC.

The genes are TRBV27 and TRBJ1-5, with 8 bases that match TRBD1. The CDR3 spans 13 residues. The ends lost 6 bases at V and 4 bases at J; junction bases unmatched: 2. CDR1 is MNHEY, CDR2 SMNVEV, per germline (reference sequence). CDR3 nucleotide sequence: TGTGCCAGCAGGGACAGGGTAAATCAGCCCCAGCATTTT. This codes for CASRDRVNQPQHF.

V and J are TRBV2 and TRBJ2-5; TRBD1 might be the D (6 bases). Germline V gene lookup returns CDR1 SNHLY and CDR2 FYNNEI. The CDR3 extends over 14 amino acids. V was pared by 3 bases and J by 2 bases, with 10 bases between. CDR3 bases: TGTGCCAGCAGTGAGGGGGCAAGGCAAGAGACCCAGTACTTC. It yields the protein CASSEGARQETQYF. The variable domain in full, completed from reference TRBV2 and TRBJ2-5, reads EPEVTQTPSHQVTQMGQEVILRCVPISNHLYFYWYRQILGQKVEFLVSFYNNEISEKSEIFDDQFSVERPDGSNFTLKIRSTKLEDSAMYFCASSEGARQETQYFGPGTRLLVL.

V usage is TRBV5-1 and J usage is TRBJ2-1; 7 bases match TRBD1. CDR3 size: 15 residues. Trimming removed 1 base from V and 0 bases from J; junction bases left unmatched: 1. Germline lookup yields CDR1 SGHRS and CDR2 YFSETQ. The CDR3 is CASSLSGGSYNEQFF. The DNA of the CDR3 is TGCGCCAGCAGCTTGTCAGGGGGCTCCTACAATGAGCAGTTCTTC.

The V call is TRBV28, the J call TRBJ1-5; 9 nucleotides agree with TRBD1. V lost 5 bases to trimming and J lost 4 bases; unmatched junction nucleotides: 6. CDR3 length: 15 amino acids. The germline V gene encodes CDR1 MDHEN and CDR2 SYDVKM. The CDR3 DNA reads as TGTGCCAGCAGTGTGGGGACAGGGAAAAATCAGCCCCAGCATTTT. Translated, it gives CASSVGTGKNQPQHF.

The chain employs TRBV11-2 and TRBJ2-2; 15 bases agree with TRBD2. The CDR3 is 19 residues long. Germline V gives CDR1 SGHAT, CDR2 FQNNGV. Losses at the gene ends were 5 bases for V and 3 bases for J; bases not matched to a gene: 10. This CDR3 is CASSAKGLAGGLYTGELFF. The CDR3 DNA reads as TGTGCCAGCAGCGCCAAGGGACTAGCGGGAGGCTTATACACCGGGGAGCTGTTTTTT.

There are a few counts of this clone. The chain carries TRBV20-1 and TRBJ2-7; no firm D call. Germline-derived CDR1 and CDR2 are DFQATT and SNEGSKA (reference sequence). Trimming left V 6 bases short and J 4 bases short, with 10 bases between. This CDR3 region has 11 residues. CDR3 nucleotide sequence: TGCAGTGCCCCCTCTCGGTACGAGCAGTACTTC. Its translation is CSAPSRYEQYF.

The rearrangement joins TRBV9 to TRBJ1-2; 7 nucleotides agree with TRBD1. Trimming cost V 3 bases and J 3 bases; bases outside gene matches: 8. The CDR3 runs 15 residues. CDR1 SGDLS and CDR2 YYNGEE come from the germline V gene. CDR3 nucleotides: TGTGCCAGCAGCGAACAGGGGAGACCCCACTATGGCTACACCTTC. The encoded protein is CASSEQGRPHYGYTF.

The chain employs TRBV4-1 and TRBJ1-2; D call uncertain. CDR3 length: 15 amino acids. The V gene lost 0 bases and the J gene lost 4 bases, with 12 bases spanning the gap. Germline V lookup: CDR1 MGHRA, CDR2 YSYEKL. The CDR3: CASSQDPGVGYGYTF. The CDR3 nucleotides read TGCGCCAGCAGCCAAGATCCCGGGGTTGGCTATGGCTACACCTTC.